Sequencing of this T cell receptor beta chain was carried out in a study of blood T cell repertoires in COVID-19. Germline V CDR1 and CDR2: SQVTM, ANQGSEA. The CDR3 runs to 13 residues. Deletions cut 6 bases from V and 6 bases from J, with 16 bases between. Here immunoSEQ multiplex PCR was the method, and the copy in TCRdb shows in-frame clones only, minus some. The sample includes approximately 61,000 clones, around four fifths of them seen just once. Sample: peripheral blood. V and J are TRBV29-1 and TRBJ2-3; D is undetermined. This TCR derives from a man in his 70s with acute or convalescent COVID-19. In DNA, the CDR3 is TGCAGCGTCCCTACCGCTTCGTGGGATACGCAGTATTTT. Translating gives CSVPTASWDTQYF.